These T cell receptor beta chains were read from a single sample in a study of CD8+ T cells in alopecia areata. Profiled with immunoSEQ multiplex PCR; TCRdb holds only in-frame clones, not every one. The sample yields 200,000 to 250,000 clones, around 66% seen once. The sequencing used CD4+ T cells sorted from blood, collected at week 4, from a patient treated with tofacitinib. Receptor source: a human donor with alopecia areata. Each CDR3 is given with its conserved first and last residue. D genes are given only for firm matches. Clone sizes are given selectively: once, few, many, or a class where the clone is expanded.

size: -
D: TRBD1
V: TRBV27
J: TRBJ2-1
DNA: TGTGCCAGCAGTTTATCGGACAGGGAGCAGTTCTTC
CDR3: CASSLSDREQFF

size: -
D: TRBD1
V: TRBV5-1
J: TRBJ2-5
DNA: TGCGCCAGCAGCTTGGGACAGGGTGGGGAGACCCAGTACTTC
CDR3: CASSLGQGGETQYF

size: -
D: -
V: TRBV7-9
J: TRBJ1-4
DNA: TGTGCCAGCAGCTTATCCGGGGCAACTAATGAAAAACTGTTTTTT
CDR3: CASSLSGATNEKLFF

size: -
D: TRBD1
V: TRBV4-3
J: TRBJ1-2
DNA: TGCGCCAGCAGCCACCCCTCCGGACAGGGGACCGTCTATGGCTACACCTTC
CDR3: CASSHPSGQGTVYGYTF

size: -
D: -
V: TRBV30
J: TRBJ1-2
DNA: TGTGCCTGGATTGGGGGTGGCTACACCTTC
CDR3: CAWIGGGYTF

size: -
D: -
V: TRBV10-3
J: TRBJ2-6
DNA: TGTGCCACGAGGACCGGCTCTGGGGCCAACGTCCTGACTTTC
CDR3: CATRTGSGANVLTF

size: few
D: -
V: TRBV7-9
J: TRBJ2-1
DNA: TGTGCCAGCAGCCCAGCCGGGACCCAGAATGAGCAGTTCTTC
CDR3: CASSPAGTQNEQFF

size: -
D: -
V: TRBV4-1
J: TRBJ1-2
DNA: TGCGCCAGCAACAAACCGGACACCCATTATGGCTACACCTTC
CDR3: CASNKPDTHYGYTF

size: -
D: TRBD2
V: TRBV4-1
J: TRBJ2-7
DNA: TGCGCCAGCAGCCCCGGAATCGCAGCGGGGGCCTACGAGCAGTACTTC
CDR3: CASSPGIAAGAYEQYF

size: -
D: TRBD1
V: TRBV5-1
J: TRBJ1-1
DNA: TGCGCCAGCAGCTTGGACGGACAGGGGGCTGAAGCTTTCTTT
CDR3: CASSLDGQGAEAFF

size: -
D: -
V: TRBV9
J: TRBJ2-2
DNA: TGTGCCAGCAGCGTAGGGTCCGGGGAGCTGTTTTTT
CDR3: CASSVGSGELFF

size: -
D: -
V: TRBV5-6
J: TRBJ2-7
DNA: TGTGCCAGCAGCTTGGTGACGACCTACTACGAGCAGTACTTC
CDR3: CASSLVTTYYEQYF

size: -
D: TRBD2
V: TRBV2
J: TRBJ2-1
DNA: TGTGCCAGCAAGGGGACTAGCGATATCAATGAGCAGTTCTTC
CDR3: CASKGTSDINEQFF

size: few
D: TRBD2
V: TRBV10-3
J: TRBJ2-1
DNA: TGTGCCATCAGTGACGGGACTAGCGGGGAGGCCAATGAGCAGTTCTTC
CDR3: CAISDGTSGEANEQFF

size: -
D: -
V: TRBV30
J: TRBJ1-5
DNA: TGTGCCTGGAGTGTCCGGGACAATCAGCCCCAGCATTTT
CDR3: CAWSVRDNQPQHF

size: -
D: -
V: TRBV30
J: TRBJ2-1
DNA: TGTGCCTGGGGGGCCATGGGTCGTGAGCAGTTCTTC
CDR3: CAWGAMGREQFF

size: -
D: TRBD2
V: TRBV2
J: TRBJ2-1
DNA: TGTGCCAGCAGGCACGAACTAGCGGGGGGGCCGAGTGAGCAGTTCTTC
CDR3: CASRHELAGGPSEQFF

size: once
D: -
V: TRBV23-1
J: TRBJ2-6
DNA: TGCGCCAGCAGTCAAACCTCTGGGGCCAACGTCCTGACTTTC
CDR3: CASSQTSGANVLTF

size: once
D: -
V: TRBV9
J: TRBJ1-4
DNA: TGTGCCAGCAGCGTAGCTTCAGGGAATGAAAAACTGTTTTTT
CDR3: CASSVASGNEKLFF

size: -
D: -
V: TRBV4-2
J: TRBJ2-1
DNA: TGTGCCAGCAGCCCACTTTCCGATGAGCAGTTCTTC
CDR3: CASSPLSDEQFF

size: -
D: -
V: TRBV11-2
J: TRBJ2-1
DNA: TGTGCCAGCAGCTTAGTTAATGAGCAGTTCTTC
CDR3: CASSLVNEQFF

size: -
D: TRBD2
V: TRBV9
J: TRBJ2-1
DNA: TGTGCCAGCAGCCTCCTGGGAGGGTACAATGAGCAGTTCTTC
CDR3: CASSLLGGYNEQFF

size: -
D: -
V: TRBV5-4
J: TRBJ2-3
DNA: TGTGCCAGCAGCTTGGAGGCAGGGGTAGATACGCAGTATTTT
CDR3: CASSLEAGVDTQYF

size: few
D: TRBD1
V: TRBV9
J: TRBJ2-2
DNA: TGTGCCAGCAGCGGAACAGGGGGGAAGAGGGAGCTGTTTTTT
CDR3: CASSGTGGKRELFF

size: few
D: TRBD2
V: TRBV9
J: TRBJ2-1
DNA: TGTGCCAGCAGCTCCTCTGGCGGGGGTCCGTGGAATGAGCAGTTCTTC
CDR3: CASSSSGGGPWNEQFF

size: -
D: -
V: TRBV10-3
J: TRBJ2-3
DNA: TGTGCCACCAGTCGCCTAGATACGCAGTATTTT
CDR3: CATSRLDTQYF

size: -
D: -
V: TRBV9
J: TRBJ1-5
DNA: TGTGCCAGCAGCGTAGGAACAGGGCTTGGTCAGCCCCAGCATTTT
CDR3: CASSVGTGLGQPQHF

size: -
D: -
V: TRBV29-1
J: TRBJ2-7
DNA: TGCAGCGTTCAAAGCCGGCAGGGGAGTTTGCAGCAGTACTTC
CDR3: CSVQSRQGSLQQYF

size: -
D: TRBD2
V: TRBV18
J: TRBJ2-5
DNA: TGTGCCAGCTCAACTAGCGGGGGCTCTCAAGAGACCCAGTACTTC
CDR3: CASSTSGGSQETQYF

size: once
D: TRBD1
V: TRBV5-1
J: TRBJ2-5
DNA: TGCGCCAGCAGCTGGGGGACAGCCCAAGAGACCCAGTACTTC
CDR3: CASSWGTAQETQYF

size: -
D: -
V: TRBV2
J: TRBJ1-1
DNA: TGTGCCAGCAGGGCAGACAGTCCGGCTGAAGCTTTCTTT
CDR3: CASRADSPAEAFF

size: -
D: -
V: TRBV5-1
J: TRBJ2-1
DNA: TGCGCCAGCAGCTTCGGGACACAAAGGCTCAATGAGCAGTTCTTC
CDR3: CASSFGTQRLNEQFF

size: -
D: -
V: TRBV9
J: TRBJ1-2
DNA: TGTGCCAGCAGCGTAGGCGGATCGACTAACTATGGCTACACCTTC
CDR3: CASSVGGSTNYGYTF

size: -
D: -
V: TRBV6-5
J: TRBJ2-3
DNA: TGTGCCAGCAGTCCGCAGTGGGGGGCCACAGATACGCAGTATTTT
CDR3: CASSPQWGATDTQYF

size: -
D: -
V: TRBV6-5
J: TRBJ2-7
DNA: TGTGCCAGCAGTTACTTAAGGGCCTCCTACGAGCAGTACTTC
CDR3: CASSYLRASYEQYF

size: -
D: -
V: TRBV30
J: TRBJ1-2
DNA: TGTGCCTGGAGTGTGGGTACGCCCTATGGCTACACCTTC
CDR3: CAWSVGTPYGYTF

size: -
D: -
V: TRBV5-6
J: TRBJ2-5
DNA: TGTGCCAGCAGCAAGGACGTACAAGAGACCCAGTACTTC
CDR3: CASSKDVQETQYF

size: few
D: -
V: TRBV29-1
J: TRBJ2-3
DNA: TGCAGCGTTGCGCCCACAGATACGCAGTATTTT
CDR3: CSVAPTDTQYF

size: many
D: TRBD1
V: TRBV7-9
J: TRBJ1-5
DNA: TGTGCCAGCAGCTTGGGACAGGGGGGTCAGCCCCAGCATTTT
CDR3: CASSLGQGGQPQHF

size: -
D: -
V: TRBV5-1
J: TRBJ1-4
DNA: TGCGCCAGCAGCTTAATTTCGGGAAGTGCAACTAATGAAAAACTGTTTTTT
CDR3: CASSLISGSATNEKLFF

size: -
D: -
V: TRBV7-9
J: TRBJ1-5
DNA: TGTGCCAGCAGTACCGGCGGGTCCATCAATCAGCCCCAGCATTTT
CDR3: CASSTGGSINQPQHF

size: -
D: -
V: TRBV9
J: TRBJ2-5
DNA: TGTGCCAGCAGCGTAGAGGTTCGAGAGACCCAGTACTTC
CDR3: CASSVEVRETQYF